This TCR beta chain was captured in a study of T-cell memory formation after mild COVID-19. Study overall: TCR clusters were mostly confined to one donor each.

There are many counts of this clonotype. Antigen unknown. General observations from the study: Those CD4+ clones that contracted were mainly in CM and EM (CD8+ ones in EMRA). There was a balanced CD4/CD8 profile in clones contracting day 15 to 85, and later expanders leaned CD4+.

This CDR3 comprises 15 residues. Germline V gene lookup returns CDR1 SGHVS and CDR2 FNYEAQ. The V end lost 5 bases, the J end lost 1 base, and 12 bases lay between the germline ends. Constant-segment primers served in 5'RACE that generated TCR alpha and TCR beta cDNA libraries bearing sample barcodes and UMIs. TCRdb re-derived calls from the 5' RACE reads in MiXCR, one entry per CDR3 protein. The sample gives about 500,000 distinct CDR3 sequences, about a fifth of which show up once; approximately 12% is in the top ten. V and J are TRBV7-6 and TRBJ2-1; tentative D call: TRBD1 (5 bases). Sequencing input: PBMCs or a T cell subset sorted from them (not recorded which). This sequence originates from an adult woman who had mild COVID-19 (a few samples of this study predate the infection). Cell type and time point are not known. As DNA, the CDR3 is TGTGCCAGCAGCGTAACAGGCCAATCCTACAATGAGCAGTTCTTC. Protein product: CASSVTGQSYNEQFF.